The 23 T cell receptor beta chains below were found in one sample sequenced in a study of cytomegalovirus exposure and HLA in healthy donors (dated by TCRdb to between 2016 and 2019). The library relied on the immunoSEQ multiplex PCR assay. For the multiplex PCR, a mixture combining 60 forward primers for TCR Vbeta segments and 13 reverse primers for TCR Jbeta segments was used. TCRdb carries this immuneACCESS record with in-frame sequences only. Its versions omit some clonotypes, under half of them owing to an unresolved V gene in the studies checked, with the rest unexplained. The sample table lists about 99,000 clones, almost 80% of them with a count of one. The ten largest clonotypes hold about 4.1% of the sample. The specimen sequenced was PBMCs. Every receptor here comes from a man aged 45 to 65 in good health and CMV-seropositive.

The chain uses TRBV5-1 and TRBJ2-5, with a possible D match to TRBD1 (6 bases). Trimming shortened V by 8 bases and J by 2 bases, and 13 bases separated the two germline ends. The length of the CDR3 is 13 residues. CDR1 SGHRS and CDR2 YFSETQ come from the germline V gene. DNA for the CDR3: TGCGCCAGTACAGGGTCGGATCAAGAGACCCAGTACTTC. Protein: CASTGSDQETQYF.

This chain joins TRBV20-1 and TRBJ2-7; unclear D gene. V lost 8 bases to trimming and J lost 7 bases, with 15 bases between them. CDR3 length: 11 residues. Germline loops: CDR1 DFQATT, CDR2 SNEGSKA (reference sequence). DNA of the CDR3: TGCAGTCCTCACCTAGGCAGAGAGCAGTACTTC. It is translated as CSPHLGREQYF.

In nucleotides, the CDR3 is TGTGCCAGCTCACACTCAACTACTAGCGGGCGTTCCAAAAACATTCAGTACTTC. Translation gives CASSHSTTSGRSKNIQYF. The J gene is TRBJ2-4, the V gene TRBV18, with 9 bases that match TRBD2. This CDR3 contains 18 residues. Per germline, CDR1 KGHSH and CDR2 LQKENI. Trimming at V came to 4 bases and at J to 2 bases, leaving 12 bases not matched to a gene.

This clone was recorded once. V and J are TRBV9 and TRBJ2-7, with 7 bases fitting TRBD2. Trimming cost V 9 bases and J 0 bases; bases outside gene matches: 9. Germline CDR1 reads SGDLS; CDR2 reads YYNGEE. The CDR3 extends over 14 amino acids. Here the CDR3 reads CAIPSGSSSYEQYF. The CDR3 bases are TGTGCCATTCCTAGCGGAAGTAGCTCCTACGAGCAGTACTTC.

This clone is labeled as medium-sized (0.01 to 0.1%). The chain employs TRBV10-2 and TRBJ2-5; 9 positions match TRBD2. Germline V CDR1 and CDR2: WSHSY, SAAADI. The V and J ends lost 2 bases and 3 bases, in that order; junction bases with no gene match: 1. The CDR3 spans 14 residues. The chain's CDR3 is CASSEASGKETQYF. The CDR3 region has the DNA TGCGCCAGCAGTGAGGCTAGCGGGAAAGAGACCCAGTACTTC.

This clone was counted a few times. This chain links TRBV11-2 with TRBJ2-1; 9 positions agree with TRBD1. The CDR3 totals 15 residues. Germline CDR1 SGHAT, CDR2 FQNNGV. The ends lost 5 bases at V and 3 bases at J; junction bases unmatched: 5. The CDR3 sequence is CASSKTGQGYNEQFF. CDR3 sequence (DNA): TGTGCCAGCAGCAAGACGGGACAGGGCTACAATGAGCAGTTCTTC.

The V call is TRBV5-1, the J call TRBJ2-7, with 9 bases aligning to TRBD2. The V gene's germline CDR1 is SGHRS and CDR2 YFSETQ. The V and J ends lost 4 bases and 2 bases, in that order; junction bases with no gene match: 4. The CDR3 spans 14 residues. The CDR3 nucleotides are TGCGCCAGCAGCACGACTAGCGGAACCTACGAGCAGTACTTC. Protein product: CASSTTSGTYEQYF.

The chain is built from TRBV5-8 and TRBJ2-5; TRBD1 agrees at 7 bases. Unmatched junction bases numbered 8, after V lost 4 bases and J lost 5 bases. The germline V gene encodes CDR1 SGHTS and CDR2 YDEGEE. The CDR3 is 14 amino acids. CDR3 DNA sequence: TGTGCCAGCAGCACAGGGACAGCCAGGGAGACCCAGTACTTC. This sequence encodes CASSTGTARETQYF.

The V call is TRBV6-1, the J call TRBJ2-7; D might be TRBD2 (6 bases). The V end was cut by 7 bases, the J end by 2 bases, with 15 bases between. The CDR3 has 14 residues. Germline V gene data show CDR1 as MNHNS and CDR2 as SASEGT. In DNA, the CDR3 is TGTGCCAGCATTCTTAGCGGAACGGCCTACGAGCAGTACTTC. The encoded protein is CASILSGTAYEQYF.

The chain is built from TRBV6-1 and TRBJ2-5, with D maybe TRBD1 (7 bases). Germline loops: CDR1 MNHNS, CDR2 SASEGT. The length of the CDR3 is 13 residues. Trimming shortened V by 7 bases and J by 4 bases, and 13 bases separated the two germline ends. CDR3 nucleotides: TGTGCCAGCAAGGAGGGGGCTGTAGAGACCCAGTACTTC. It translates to CASKEGAVETQYF.

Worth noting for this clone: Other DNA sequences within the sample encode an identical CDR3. The CDR3 spells CASSPSTDTQYF. CDR3 DNA sequence: TGTGCCAGCAGCCCAAGCACAGATACGCAGTATTTT. The genes are TRBV27 and TRBJ2-3; no firm D call. V lost 6 bases to trimming and J lost 0 bases, with 4 bases between them. This CDR3 region has 12 residues. Germline V gene lookup returns CDR1 MNHEY and CDR2 SMNVEV (reference sequence).

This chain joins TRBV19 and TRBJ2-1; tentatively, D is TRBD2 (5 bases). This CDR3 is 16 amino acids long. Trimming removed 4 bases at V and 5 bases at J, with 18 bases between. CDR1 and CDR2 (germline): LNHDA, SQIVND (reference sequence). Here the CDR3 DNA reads TGTGCCAGTAGTAATAGCGAAACCAGGCTAAACAATGAGCAGTTCTTC. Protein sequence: CASSNSETRLNNEQFF.

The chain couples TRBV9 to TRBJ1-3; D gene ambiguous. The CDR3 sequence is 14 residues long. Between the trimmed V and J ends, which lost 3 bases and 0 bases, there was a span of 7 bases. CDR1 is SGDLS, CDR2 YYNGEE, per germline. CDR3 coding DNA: TGTGCCAGCAGCGCAGCGCTCTCTGGAAACACCATATATTTT. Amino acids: CASSAALSGNTIYF.

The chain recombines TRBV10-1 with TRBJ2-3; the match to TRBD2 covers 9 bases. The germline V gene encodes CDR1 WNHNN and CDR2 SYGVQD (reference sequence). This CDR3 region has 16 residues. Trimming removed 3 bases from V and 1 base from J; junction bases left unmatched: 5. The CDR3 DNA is TGCGCCAGCAGTGACGGTAGCGGGAGTGGCACAGATACGCAGTATTTT. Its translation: CASSDGSGSGTDTQYF.

The chain's CDR3 is CSVLRAGEYGTQYF. The CDR3 region has the DNA TGCAGCGTCCTCCGGGCGGGAGAGTACGGTACGCAGTATTTT. The chain couples TRBV29-1 to TRBJ2-3; 7 nucleotides match TRBD2. Germline values: CDR1 SQVTM, CDR2 ANQGSEA. V dropped 6 bases and J dropped 8; count of bases not matched to a gene: 14. The CDR3 has 14 amino acids.

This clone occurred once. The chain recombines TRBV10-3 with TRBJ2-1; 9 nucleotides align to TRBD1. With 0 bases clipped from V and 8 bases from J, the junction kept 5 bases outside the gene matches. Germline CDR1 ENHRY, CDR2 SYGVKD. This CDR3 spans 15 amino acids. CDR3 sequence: CAISESEGQGYEQFF. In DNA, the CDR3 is TGTGCCATCAGTGAGTCGGAAGGACAGGGGTATGAGCAGTTCTTC.

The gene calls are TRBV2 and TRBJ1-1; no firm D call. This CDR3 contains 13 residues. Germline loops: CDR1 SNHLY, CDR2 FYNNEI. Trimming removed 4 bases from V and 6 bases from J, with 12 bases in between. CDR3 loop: CASSGEVSAEAFF. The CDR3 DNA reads TGTGCCAGCAGTGGCGAGGTGAGCGCTGAAGCTTTCTTT.

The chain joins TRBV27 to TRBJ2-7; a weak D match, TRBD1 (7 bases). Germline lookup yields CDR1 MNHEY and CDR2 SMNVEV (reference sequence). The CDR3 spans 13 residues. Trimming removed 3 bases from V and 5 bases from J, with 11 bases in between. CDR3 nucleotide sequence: TGTGCCAGCAGTTTGCAGGGGGGTGACGAGCAGTACTTC. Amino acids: CASSLQGGDEQYF.

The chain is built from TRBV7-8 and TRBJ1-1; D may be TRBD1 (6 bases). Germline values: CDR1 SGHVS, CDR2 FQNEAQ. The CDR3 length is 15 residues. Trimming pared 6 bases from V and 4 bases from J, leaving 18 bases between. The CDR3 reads CASSPVGPRGTEAFF. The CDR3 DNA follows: TGTGCCAGCAGTCCCGTGGGCCCCAGGGGCACTGAAGCTTTCTTT.

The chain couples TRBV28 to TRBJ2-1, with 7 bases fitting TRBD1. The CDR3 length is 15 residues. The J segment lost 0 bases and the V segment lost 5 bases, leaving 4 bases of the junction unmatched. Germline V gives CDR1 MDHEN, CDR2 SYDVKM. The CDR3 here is CASSPQGSSYNEQFF. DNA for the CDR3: TGTGCCAGCAGTCCACAGGGGAGCTCCTACAATGAGCAGTTCTTC. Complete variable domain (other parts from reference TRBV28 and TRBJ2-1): DVKVTQSSRYLVKRTGEKVFLECVQDMDHENMFWYRQDPGLGLRLIYFSYDVKMKEKGDIPEGYSVSREKKERFSLILESASTNQTSMYLCASSPQGSSYNEQFFGPGTRLTVL.

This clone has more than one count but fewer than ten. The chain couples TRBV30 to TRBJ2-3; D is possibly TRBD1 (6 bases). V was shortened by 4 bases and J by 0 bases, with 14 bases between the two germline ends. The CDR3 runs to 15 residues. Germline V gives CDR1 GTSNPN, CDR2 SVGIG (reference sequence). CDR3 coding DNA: TGTGCCTGGATGGATGGGGGCGGAAGCACAGATACGCAGTATTTT. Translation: CAWMDGGGSTDTQYF. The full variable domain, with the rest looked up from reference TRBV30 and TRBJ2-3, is SQTIHQWPATLVQPVGSPLSLECTVEGTSNPNLYWYRQAAGRGLQLLFYSVGIGQISSEVPQNLSASRPQDRQFILSSKKLLLSDSGFYLCAWMDGGGSTDTQYFGPGTRLTVL.

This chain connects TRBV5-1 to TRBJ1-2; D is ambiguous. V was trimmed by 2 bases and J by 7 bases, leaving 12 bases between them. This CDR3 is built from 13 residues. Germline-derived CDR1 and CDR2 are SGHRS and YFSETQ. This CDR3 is CASSLEGMGGYTF. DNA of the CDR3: TGCGCCAGCAGCTTAGAGGGTATGGGTGGCTACACCTTC.

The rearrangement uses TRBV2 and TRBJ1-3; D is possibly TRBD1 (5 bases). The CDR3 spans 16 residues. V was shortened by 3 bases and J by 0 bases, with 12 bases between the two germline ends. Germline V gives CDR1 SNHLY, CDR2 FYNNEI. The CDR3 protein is CASSEQGWGSGNTIYF. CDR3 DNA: TGTGCCAGCAGTGAGCAGGGATGGGGCTCTGGAAACACCATATATTTT.